This T cell receptor beta chain was obtained from a study of OX40 agonist ivuxolimab in advanced cancers. Study-wide results and caveats: More expanded clones were found, on average, in CD8+ than in CD4+ T cells.

There are 13 residues in the CDR3. Germline lookup yields CDR1 SGHRS and CDR2 YFSETQ. Here immunoSEQ multiplex PCR was the method, and the copy in TCRdb shows in-frame clones only, minus some. The data hold about 82,000 clones, with 85% to 90% observed a single time. A note on this clone: As yet, its antigen is unknown. A junction boundary mismatches the germline segment, possibly from a read error.

The receptor comes from an adult with an advanced solid tumor such as melanoma, head and neck, liver or kidney cancer. The chain uses TRBV5-1 and TRBJ2-1; possibly TRBD2 for D (5 bases). The material sequenced was CD4+ or CD8+ T cells sorted from blood, taken in a trial of the OX40 agonist ivuxolimab. CDR3 nucleotide sequence: TGCGCCAGCAGCTCCCGGGGTACGTCTGAGAAGTTCTTC. Protein: CASSSRGTSEKFF. Full variable domain (remainder filled in from reference TRBV5-1 and TRBJ2-1): KAGVTQTPRYLIKTRGQQVTLSCSPISGHRSVSWYQQTPGQGLQFLFEYFSETQRNKGNFPGRFSGRQFSNSRSEMNVSTLELGDSALYLCASSSRGTSEKFFGPGTRLTVL.